Listed below are T cell receptor beta chains from one sample, sequenced in a study of T cells in Graves' hyperthyroidism and ophthalmopathy. TCRdb ran MiXCR on the multiplex PCR reads and lists one entry per CDR3 protein. The sample yields about 290,000 distinct CDR3 sequences, approximately 13% seen once. Sequenced sample: blood. Source of these receptors: a woman aged 40 to 50 with Graves' hyperthyroidism. Each CDR3 is given with its conserved first and last residue. D genes are given only for firm matches. Only some rows state a clone size, as once, few, many or a class for expanded clones.

d_gene,j_gene,v_gene,abundance,CDR3aa,CDR3nt
-,TRBJ2-7,TRBV10-3,few,CAISESGGTAREQYF,TGTGCCATCAGTGAGTCGGGCGGTACAGCGCGCGAGCAGTACTTC
-,TRBJ2-1,TRBV7-2,few,CASSWKTGSSYNEQFF,TGTGCCAGCAGCTGGAAGACTGGTAGCTCCTACAATGAGCAGTTCTTC
TRBD2,TRBJ2-1,TRBV20-1,-,CSATSGRDYNEQFF,TGCAGTGCTACTAGCGGGAGAGACTACAATGAGCAGTTCTTC
-,TRBJ1-1,TRBV18,many,CASSRRTESTEAFF,TGTGCCAGCTCTCGCCGGACGGAGTCGACTGAAGCTTTCTTT
-,TRBJ2-7,TRBV7-9,many,CASSFVTTYEQYF,TGTGCCAGCAGCTTTGTGACGACCTACGAGCAGTACTTC
-,TRBJ1-1,TRBV30,many,CAWSGAGQRAFF,TGTGCCTGGAGTGGGGCAGGGCAGCGAGCTTTCTTT
TRBD1,TRBJ2-2,TRBV12-3/TRBV12-4,few,CASSKPGQGAGELFF,TGTGCCAGCAGCAAACCCGGACAGGGGGCCGGGGAGCTGTTTTTT
-,TRBJ2-7,TRBV20-1,many,CSARDQGVGREQYF,TGCAGTGCTAGAGATCAGGGAGTAGGAAGGGAGCAGTACTTC
-,TRBJ1-2,TRBV24-1,many,CATSDGAYGYTF,TGTGCCACCAGTGACGGCGCCTATGGCTACACCTTC
-,TRBJ1-3,TRBV7-3,-,CASSLGPGPGNTIYF,TGTGCCAGCAGCTTAGGTCCGGGGCCAGGAAACACCATATATTTT
-,TRBJ1-1,TRBV4-2,-,CASSLQGGRVDTEAFF,TGTGCCAGCAGCCTTCAGGGAGGGCGGGTGGACACTGAAGCTTTCTTT
-,TRBJ2-5,TRBV7-9,-,CASSLSGGRGTQYF,TGTGCCAGCAGCTTAAGTGGGGGCAGGGGGACCCAGTACTTC
TRBD2,TRBJ2-1,TRBV20-1,-,CSARWAGGPNEQFF,TGCAGTGCTCGTTGGGCGGGAGGGCCTAATGAGCAGTTCTTC
-,TRBJ2-1,TRBV15,few,CATSRDSAGEQFF,TGTGCCACCAGCAGAGATTCGGCTGGTGAGCAGTTCTTC
TRBD1,TRBJ2-5,TRBV7-9,many,CASSLRTGSGETQYF,TGTGCCAGCAGCCTCCGGACAGGGTCCGGAGAGACCCAGTACTTC
-,TRBJ1-1,TRBV5-1,many,CALNVRAWNTEAFF,TGCGCCCTAAACGTGAGGGCCTGGAACACTGAAGCTTTCTTT
TRBD1,TRBJ1-1,TRBV10-3,many,CAIIRQGGTEAFF,TGTGCCATCATTCGACAGGGAGGCACTGAAGCTTTCTTT
-,TRBJ1-5,TRBV27,many,CASSFRQYQPQHF,TGTGCCAGCAGTTTCCGGCAGTATCAGCCCCAGCATTTT
-,TRBJ2-7,TRBV7-8,few,CASSFSGRATYEQYF,TGTGCCAGCAGCTTTTCCGGCAGGGCCACTTACGAGCAGTACTTC
-,TRBJ1-6,TRBV7-2,many,CASSQGEGSYNSPLHF,TGTGCCAGCAGCCAAGGGGAGGGCTCCTATAATTCACCCCTCCACTTT
-,TRBJ1-1,TRBV20-1,many,CSARDPGVYRDLSRMNTEAFF,TGCAGTGCTAGAGATCCGGGGGTTTACAGGGACCTGAGTCGTATGAACACTGAAGCTTTCTTT
TRBD1,TRBJ2-1,TRBV30,many,CAWSRGQGINEQFF,TGTGCCTGGAGTAGGGGACAGGGTATTAATGAGCAGTTCTTC
-,TRBJ1-6,TRBV3-1,few,CASSQDPGSSYNSPLHF,TGTGCCAGCAGCCAAGATCCGGGTAGTTCCTATAATTCACCCCTCCACTTT
-,TRBJ2-6,TRBV13,many,CASGVRAAGANVLTF,TGTGCCAGCGGCGTCAGGGCAGCTGGGGCCAACGTCCTGACTTTC
-,TRBJ1-4,TRBV15,many,CATSRDERATTNEKLFF,TGTGCCACCAGCAGAGATGAGAGGGCGACAACTAATGAAAAACTGTTTTTT
-,TRBJ2-3,TRBV28,many,CASSSWAGGGGVDTQYF,TGTGCCAGCAGTTCTTGGGCTGGCGGAGGGGGGGTAGATACGCAGTATTTT
-,TRBJ1-6,TRBV3-1,few,CASSPGTVNSPLHF,TGTGCCAGCAGCCCCGGGACGGTGAATTCACCCCTCCACTTT
TRBD1,TRBJ1-1,TRBV7-3,many,CASSPKRGRPEAFF,TGTGCCAGCAGCCCCAAGAGGGGGCGTCCTGAAGCTTTCTTT
-,TRBJ1-2,TRBV6-2/TRBV6-3,few,CASSFQRKDGYTF,TGTGCCAGCAGTTTTCAGCGCAAGGATGGCTACACCTTC
TRBD2,TRBJ2-7,TRBV15,many,CATSRDFSGRASEYEQYF,TGTGCCACCAGCAGAGATTTCAGCGGGAGGGCCTCGGAATACGAGCAGTACTTC
TRBD2,TRBJ2-1,TRBV10-3,many,CAISEMGLAGDEQFF,TGTGCCATCAGTGAGATGGGACTAGCGGGAGATGAGCAGTTCTTC
-,TRBJ1-2,TRBV20-1,many,CSARDNGYTF,TGCAGTGCTAGAGATAATGGCTACACCTTC
-,TRBJ1-1,TRBV6-1,-,CATRPAAGTEAFF,TGTGCCACCCGACCAGCGGCAGGGACTGAAGCTTTCTTT
-,TRBJ1-3,TRBV4-1,few,CASSQDPPGYSGNTIYF,TGCGCCAGCAGCCAAGATCCCCCAGGATACTCTGGAAACACCATATATTTT
-,TRBJ1-1,TRBV2,many,CASSQLQVEAFF,TGTGCCAGCAGCCAATTACAGGTTGAAGCTTTCTTT
-,TRBJ2-7,TRBV3-1,many,CASSTKAGFYEQYF,TGTGCCAGCAGCACCAAAGCCGGCTTCTACGAGCAGTACTTC
-,TRBJ1-1,TRBV18,many,CASSPPFNTEAFF,TGTGCCAGCTCACCACCGTTCAACACTGAAGCTTTCTTT
-,TRBJ2-7,TRBV10-3,few,CAISVGSNYEQYF,TGTGCCATCAGTGTCGGGAGCAACTACGAGCAGTACTTC
TRBD1,TRBJ1-5,TRBV6-1,many,CASSEWTGGSNQPQHF,TGTGCCAGCAGTGAATGGACAGGAGGTAGCAATCAGCCCCAGCATTTT
TRBD2,TRBJ2-1,TRBV11-2,-,CASSLVGTSAYNEQFF,TGTGCCAGCAGCTTAGTGGGGACTAGCGCTTACAATGAGCAGTTCTTC
-,TRBJ2-2,TRBV5-1,-,CASSLLTTPNTGELFF,TGCGCCAGCAGCTTGCTGACTACACCGAACACCGGGGAGCTGTTTTTT
TRBD2,TRBJ2-5,TRBV7-9,many,CASSSGLAEETQYF,TGTGCCAGCAGCTCCGGACTAGCGGAAGAGACCCAGTACTTC
TRBD2,TRBJ2-2,TRBV7-6,-,CASSSNRLAGNTGELFF,TGTGCCAGCAGCTCTAACAGACTAGCGGGGAACACCGGGGAGCTGTTTTTT